These T cell receptor beta chains were read from a single sample in a study of monozygotic twins with inflammatory bowel disease. Each CDR3 protein gets one entry in TCRdb, which reprocessed the 5' RACE reads and gives no DNA. This table holds a few hundred thousand distinct CDR3 sequences. Sequencing was carried out using blood. These receptors came from a human donor with ulcerative colitis or Crohn's disease, or a healthy co-twin of an affected twin (not recorded which). The CDR3 runs from the conserved cysteine through the conserved F or W.

TRBJ2-7 TRBV6-1 CASTIVERPGEQYF
TRBJ2-1 TRBV7-9 CASSLVQHNEQFF
TRBJ2-1 TRBV24-1 CATSDSTAYNEQFF
TRBJ2-3 TRBV12-3/TRBV12-4 CASNPPLRGTDTQYF
TRBJ2-5 TRBV24-1 CATSDLWRETQYF
TRBJ2-7 TRBV20-1 CSASVEIEQYF
TRBJ1-2 TRBV20-1 CSAREGGSYGYTF
TRBJ2-3 TRBV5-1 CASAVGQGTDTQYF
TRBJ2-7 TRBV20-1 CSASGLADYEQYF
TRBJ2-1 TRBV20-1 CSARDQLVYNEQFF
TRBJ1-1 TRBV28 CASPGGTNTEAFF
TRBJ1-5 TRBV20-1 CSARSSNQPQHF
TRBJ2-1 TRBV7-2 CASSLAGQENNEQFF
TRBJ1-6 TRBV12-3/TRBV12-4 CASRQENTPTSPLHF
TRBJ2-7 TRBV12-3/TRBV12-4 CASTSKNEQYF
TRBJ2-5 TRBV28 CASSQPRLAEETQYF
TRBJ1-1 TRBV7-2 CASSPHQGRGAFF
TRBJ2-5 TRBV28 CASSLGGRQETQYF
TRBJ2-7 TRBV19 CASSDGLAGEDEQYF
TRBJ2-1 TRBV6-2/TRBV6-3 CASRQHTSANEQFF
TRBJ2-7 TRBV7-2 CASSSGFEQYF
TRBJ1-2 TRBV12-3/TRBV12-4 CASTTDRDRRYGYTF
TRBJ1-6 TRBV30 CAWSVQGARNSPLHF
TRBJ2-7 TRBV30 CAWSAQGYEQYF
TRBJ2-7 TRBV19 CASSGYRDNPYEQYF
TRBJ2-3 TRBV11-2 CASSYLTSGGADTQYF
TRBJ2-1 TRBV4-2 CASSQDEGATSYNEQFF
TRBJ2-1 TRBV20-1 CSARDPGDRRLNEQFF
TRBJ2-1 TRBV10-3 CATSPRDLEQFF
TRBJ2-3 TRBV20-1 CSAPIVTSTDTQYF
TRBJ2-5 TRBV20-1 CTGKREYGETQYF
TRBJ2-2 TRBV4-3 CASSQLPQVGEFTGELFF
TRBJ2-2 TRBV7-3 CASSLIQSGELFF
TRBJ2-7 TRBV6-2/TRBV6-3 CASSPRDDEQYF
TRBJ2-7 TRBV20-1 CSASAGSFSLYEQYF
TRBJ1-3 TRBV7-9 CASSLAGGSGNTIYF
TRBJ1-3 TRBV7-2 CASSLGSDRGNTIYF
TRBJ2-7 TRBV5-1 CASSLGTSGGPNEQYF
TRBJ2-2 TRBV12-3/TRBV12-4 CASSFRTSGPTNTGELFF
TRBJ2-7 TRBV2 CASNGQGPAEQYF
TRBJ1-1 TRBV5-4 CASSLLQGAFTEAFF
TRBJ2-7 TRBV5-4 CASSLAKTGRNEQYF
TRBJ2-1 TRBV12-3/TRBV12-4 CASSPRDRGLDEQFF
TRBJ2-1 TRBV24-1 CATSDFVGVGQFF
TRBJ1-5 TRBV7-2 CASSLHGGKPQHF
TRBJ2-3 TRBV5-1 CASSASSRIDTQYF